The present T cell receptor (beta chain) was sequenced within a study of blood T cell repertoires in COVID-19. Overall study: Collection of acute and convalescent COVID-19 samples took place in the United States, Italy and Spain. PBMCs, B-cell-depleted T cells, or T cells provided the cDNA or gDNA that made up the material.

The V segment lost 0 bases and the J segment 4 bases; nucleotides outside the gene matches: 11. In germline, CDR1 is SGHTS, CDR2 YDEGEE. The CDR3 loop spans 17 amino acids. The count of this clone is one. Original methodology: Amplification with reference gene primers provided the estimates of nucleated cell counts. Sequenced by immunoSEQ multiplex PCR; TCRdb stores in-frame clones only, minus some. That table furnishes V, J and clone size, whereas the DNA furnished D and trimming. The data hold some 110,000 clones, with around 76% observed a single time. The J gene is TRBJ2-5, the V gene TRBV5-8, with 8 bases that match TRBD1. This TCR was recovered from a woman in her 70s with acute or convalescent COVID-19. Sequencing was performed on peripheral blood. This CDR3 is CASSLGGQGLQLETQYF. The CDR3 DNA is TGTGCCAGCAGCTTGGGTGGACAGGGCTTACAGTTAGAGACCCAGTACTTC.